The source of this T cell receptor (beta chain) is a study of T cells in Graves' hyperthyroidism and ophthalmopathy. General study findings and limits: Ophthalmopathy, which appeared later, was predicted by the model a median 6.5 months before onset.

Patients aged 18 to 65 with hyperthyroidism were newly diagnosed, with duration under 2 months. On the basis of clinical symptoms, serum thyroxine and TRAb, thyroid ultrasound and orbital computed tomography, diagnoses were made. This CDR3 region has 14 residues. Germline lookup yields CDR1 SGHTA and CDR2 FQGNSA. Researchers took RNA transcripts and amplified the TCR beta CDR3 regions from them. The HTBI primer set was used in a first-round RT-PCR of the TCR CDR3. TCRdb fed the multiplex PCR reads into MiXCR, producing one record per CDR3 protein. The data show around 800,000 distinct CDR3 sequences, more than 30% seen once. This clonotype has just a few counts. The antigen is not known. The germline gene is not matched at one end of the junction; a read error may be the cause.

The clonotype originates from a man younger than 35 with Graves' hyperthyroidism. The chain links TRBV7-2 to TRBJ2-7; D not resolved. Sequencing input: blood. The CDR3 nucleotides are TGCGCCAGCAGCCAAGAAGTGACCACCTACGAGCAGTACTTC. Protein: CASSQEVTTYEQYF.